This TCR beta chain was obtained from a study of spatial heterogeneity in lung cancer. The wider study: Correlation of TCR transcript counts in tumor regions with a T cell module score from matched bulk RNA-seq was strong. Overall study results and limits: Sequencing reached an estimated coverage of tumor T cells that was only roughly 7% for alpha chains and roughly 12% for beta chains. In tumors, expanded intratumoral alpha and beta TCR counts tracked mutation counts.

The V segment lost 4 bases and the J segment 3 bases; nucleotides outside the gene matches: 4. From germline, CDR1 is DFQATT and CDR2 SNEGSKA (reference sequence). This CDR3 is 15 amino acids long. Each CDR3 protein is one row after TCRdb ran MiXCR on the 5' RACE reads. The table records about 1,500 distinct CDR3 sequences, 8% to 10% of them present only once. The time point here: sample taken at primary tumor resection. A total of around 76 untreated early-stage non-small cell lung cancer patients served as donors. Material for sequencing was whole RNA from tumor, nontumor lung or frozen PBMC, left unsorted. This clonotype is medium-sized by share. Its target is unknown. Being off target in a library aimed at alpha chains, this beta chain has a size of little meaning.

Sequencing was performed on lung tumor tissue, taken at surgery. V and J are TRBV20-1 and TRBJ2-1, with 12 bases fitting TRBD2. This clonotype was sampled from a female donor with early-stage non-small cell lung cancer. The CDR3 here is CSATGLAGIYNEQFF. The CDR3 DNA follows: TGCAGTGCTACCGGACTAGCGGGGATCTACAATGAGCAGTTCTTC.